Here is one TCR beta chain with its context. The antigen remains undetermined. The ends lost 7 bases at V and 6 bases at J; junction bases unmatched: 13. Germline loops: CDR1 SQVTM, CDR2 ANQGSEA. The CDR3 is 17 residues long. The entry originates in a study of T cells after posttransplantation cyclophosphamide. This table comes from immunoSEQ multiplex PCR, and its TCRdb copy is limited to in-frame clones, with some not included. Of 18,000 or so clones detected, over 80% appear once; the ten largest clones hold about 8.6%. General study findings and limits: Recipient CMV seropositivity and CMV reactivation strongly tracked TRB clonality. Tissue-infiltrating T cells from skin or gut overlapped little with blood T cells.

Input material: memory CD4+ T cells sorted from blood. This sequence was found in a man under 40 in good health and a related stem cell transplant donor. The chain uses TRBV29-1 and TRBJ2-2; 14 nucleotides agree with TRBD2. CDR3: CSACTAGLAGAAGELFF. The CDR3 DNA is TGCAGCGCCTGTACCGCGGGACTAGCGGGGGCAGCCGGGGAGCTGTTTTTT.